Sequencing of this T cell receptor beta chain was carried out in a study of OX40 agonist ivuxolimab in advanced cancers. The V gene's germline CDR1 is SGHVS and CDR2 FQNEAQ. The CDR3 spans 15 residues. Trimming cost V 3 bases and J 4 bases; bases outside gene matches: 7. TCRdb keeps only in-frame clones here, not all; method: immunoSEQ multiplex PCR. The sample has over 45,000 clones, 65% to 85% seen once. This TCR was recovered from an adult with an advanced solid tumor such as melanoma, head and neck, liver or kidney cancer. Source: CD4+ or CD8+ T cells sorted from blood, taken in a trial of the OX40 agonist ivuxolimab. V gene TRBV7-8 combines with J gene TRBJ2-7; TRBD1 agrees at 9 bases. In DNA form, the CDR3 reads TGTGCCAGCAGCTTGTCGACAGGGGGGGGTTACGAGCAGTACTTC. It codes for CASSLSTGGGYEQYF.